These 9 T cell receptor beta chains were sequenced from one sample in a study of shared clonotypes between healthy human individuals. Assay used: immunoSEQ multiplex PCR; TCRdb lists only in-frame clones, some missing. The sample contains more than 1 million clones, 70% to 80% of which appear only once. The specimen sequenced was memory CD4+ T cells from PBMCs. Subset noted: CD45RA-negative fraction. The receptor set was obtained from a man younger than 30 in good health. Some clones in this sample may be carry-over from other donors' samples.

This clone was counted a single time. The J gene is TRBJ2-7, the V gene TRBV19; D is unresolved. The CDR3 covers 14 residues. Trimming removed 3 bases at V and 2 bases at J, with 11 bases between. Germline-derived CDR1 and CDR2 are LNHDA and SQIVND (reference sequence). The DNA for the CDR3 is TGTGCCAGTAGTATTGGAGACGGAGCCTACGAGCAGTACTTC. It specifies CASSIGDGAYEQYF.

The chain employs TRBV5-5 and TRBJ2-7, with TRBD1 matching 11 bases. This CDR3 comprises 15 residues. In germline, CDR1 is SGHKS, CDR2 YYEKEE (reference sequence). Losses at the gene ends were 2 bases for V and 2 bases for J; bases not matched to a gene: 3. The CDR3 nucleotides read TGTGCCAGCAGCTTTGGACAGGGGGCGACCTACGAGCAGTACTTC. Translated: CASSFGQGATYEQYF.

V usage is TRBV11-2 and J usage is TRBJ1-2; D is unclear. This CDR3 comprises 14 residues. V shed 7 bases and J shed 1 base, with 13 bases lying between them. Germline V lookup: CDR1 SGHAT, CDR2 FQNNGV. The CDR3 loop reads CASTPGIGNYGYTF. The CDR3 region has the DNA TGTGCCAGCACCCCCGGAATCGGTAACTATGGCTACACCTTC. Drawing the rest from reference TRBV11-2 and TRBJ1-2, the complete variable domain is EAGVAQSPRYKIIEKRQSVAFWCNPISGHATLYWYQQILGQGPKLLIQFQNNGVVDDSQLPKDRFSAERLKGVDSTLKIQPAKLEDSAVYLCASTPGIGNYGYTFGSGTRLTVV.

The CDR3 here is CASSGQGASQPQHF. The CDR3 DNA is TGTGCCAGCAGTGGACAGGGGGCGAGTCAGCCCCAGCATTTT. This chain links TRBV2 with TRBJ1-5; 10 bases agree with TRBD1. Per germline, CDR1 SNHLY and CDR2 FYNNEI. J lost 6 bases, V lost 4 bases, and 3 bases had no gene match. The CDR3 length is 14 residues.

The chain has TRBV2 and TRBJ2-5, with TRBD2 matching over 8 bases. The germline CDR1 and CDR2 sequences are SNHLY and FYNNEI. Trimming cost V 3 bases and J 4 bases; bases outside gene matches: 4. The CDR3 has 14 amino acids. CDR3 nucleotides: TGTGCCAGCAGTGAGGGGCTAGCGGGAGAGACCCAGTACTTC. It codes for CASSEGLAGETQYF.

The chain links TRBV14 to TRBJ2-7; weak D call: TRBD2 (6 bases). Trimming took off 4 bases at V and 8 bases at J, with 15 bases between the two ends. This CDR3 contains 13 residues. Germline values: CDR1 SGHDN, CDR2 FVKESK. CDR3 nucleotide sequence: TGTGCCAGCAGCCCAGGCCCGGGGGTAAAGCAGTACTTC. Translation: CASSPGPGVKQYF.

This clone has more than one count but fewer than ten. The chain uses TRBV4-2 and TRBJ2-1, with D tentatively TRBD1 or TRBD2 (7 bases each). Germline CDR1 and CDR2: LGHNA and YNFKEQ. CDR3 length: 16 residues. Between the trimmed V and J ends, which lost 2 bases and 5 bases, there was a span of 16 bases. Here the CDR3 reads CASSQPQGGIDNEQFF. CDR3 in DNA: TGTGCCAGCAGCCAACCCCAGGGGGGGATAGACAATGAGCAGTTCTTC.

This clone was counted ten times or more. This sequence joins TRBV18 and TRBJ2-3, with 8 bases lining up with TRBD2. There are 13 residues in the CDR3. Trimming removed 6 bases from V and 5 bases from J; junction bases left unmatched: 4. Germline-derived CDR1 and CDR2 are KGHSH and LQKENI. CDR3 DNA sequence: TGTGCCAGCTCCCCCGGGACTAGAGATACGCAGTATTTT. Its translation is CASSPGTRDTQYF.

This clone was counted between two and nine times. This specimen includes other DNA sequences encoding the same CDR3. The V gene is TRBV7-2, the J gene TRBJ2-7; 7 nucleotides agree with TRBD1. Germline assignment: CDR1 SGHTA and CDR2 FQGNSA. Unmatched junction bases numbered 2, after V lost 1 base and J lost 2 bases. This CDR3 has 14 residues. Here the CDR3 reads CASSLDTGAYEQYF. CDR3 bases: TGTGCCAGCAGCTTAGATACAGGGGCCTACGAGCAGTACTTC.